The clone carrying this T cell receptor beta chain was seen many times. Its specificity is unknown. The sample comes from a study of beta chain features in type 1 diabetes. Points from the study as a whole: Across patients, naive, central memory and Treg TCRB repertoires exhibited apparently greater similarity than was observed across healthy donors.

The V gene lost 0 bases and the J gene lost 5 bases, with 10 bases spanning the gap. Looked up from germline, CDR1 is SGHRS and CDR2 is YFSETQ. This CDR3 region has 14 residues. Reverse transcribing all isolated RNA meant expressed TCRB transcripts were sequenced. Libraries were prepared by immunoSEQ multiplex PCR; TCRdb keeps only in-frame clonotypes and omits some of them. The table includes about 320,000 clones, roughly 15% detected once. This chain joins TRBV5-1 and TRBJ2-3; D uncertain. The sequenced sample was central memory CD4+ T cells from blood. The receptor comes from a man aged 25-45 years in good health. The CDR3: CASSLAAAQDTQYF. The CDR3 DNA reads TGCGCCAGCAGCTTGGCCGCGGCACAAGATACGCAGTATTTT.